This paragraph reports one T cell receptor beta chain. Under the authors' procedure: Amplification of reference gene primers provided the estimated nucleated cell counts. Here immunoSEQ multiplex PCR was the method, and the copy in TCRdb shows in-frame clones only, minus some. D and trimming come from the DNA, and the V and J calls and clone size come from that table. This table has approximately 250,000 clones, around 80% appearing once. The data belong to a study of blood T cell repertoires in COVID-19. Study background: Researchers got acute and convalescent COVID-19 samples from the United States, Italy and Spain. The analysed material was cDNA or gDNA that came from T cells, B-cell-depleted T cells, or PBMCs.

This CDR3 contains 17 residues. V shed 2 bases and J 5 bases; nucleotides not matched to a gene: 9. CDR1 KGHSH and CDR2 LQKENI come from the germline V gene. The source is a man between 60 and 70 years old with acute or convalescent COVID-19. The sequenced sample was peripheral blood. The chain uses TRBV18 and TRBJ2-1, with 10 bases aligning to TRBD2. For the CDR3, the DNA is TGTGCCAGCTCACCAATAGCGGGAGGTAGGGATAACAATGAGCAGTTCTTC. Amino acid sequence: CASSPIAGGRDNNEQFF.